This is a list of T cell receptor beta chains from one sample in a study of blood T cell repertoires in COVID-19. The repertoire was sequenced with immunoSEQ multiplex PCR; TCRdb's copy has only in-frame clones and lacks some. Among 150,000 to 200,000 clones listed, 65% to 85% were seen once. The specimen sequenced was peripheral blood. Receptors originate from a woman aged 25 to 45 with acute or convalescent COVID-19. Both conserved end residues are part of each CDR3. The D gene is left open where the match is weak. Clone sizes are given selectively: once, few, many, or a class where the clone is expanded.

J: TRBJ2-1; V: TRBV6-4; size: .; D: .; DNA: TGTGCCAGCAGTGACTCTACGGATTACAGTGAGCAGTTCTTC; CDR3: CASSDSTDYSEQFF
J: TRBJ2-1; V: TRBV27; size: once; D: TRBD2; DNA: TGTGCCAGCAGTCTATACGGGACTAGCGGGAGGACCTGGGGGGATGAGCAGTTCTTC; CDR3: CASSLYGTSGRTWGDEQFF
J: TRBJ1-4; V: TRBV19; size: .; D: TRBD1; DNA: TGTGCCAGTAGTTCCGGGACAGTTGGTGAAAAACTGTTTTTT; CDR3: CASSSGTVGEKLFF
J: TRBJ2-7; V: TRBV19; size: few; D: TRBD2; DNA: TGTGCCAGTAGTATGTTGGGTAGCGGGAGCTCGGCCTACGAGCAGTACTTC; CDR3: CASSMLGSGSSAYEQYF
J: TRBJ2-7; V: TRBV11-1; size: few; D: .; DNA: TGTGCCAGCAGCTTATTGCGAAACCATAACGAGCAGTACTTC; CDR3: CASSLLRNHNEQYF
J: TRBJ2-7; V: TRBV27; size: .; D: .; DNA: TGTGCCAGCTTCAACCCGGGACTCGGCTACGAGCAGTACTTC; CDR3: CASFNPGLGYEQYF
J: TRBJ1-3; V: TRBV30; size: .; D: .; DNA: TGTGCCTGGACCAGGGCTGGAAACACCATATATTTT; CDR3: CAWTRAGNTIYF
J: TRBJ1-3; V: TRBV19; size: .; D: .; DNA: TGTGCCAGTAGTATTTCAGTCACCTCTGGAAACACCATATATTTT; CDR3: CASSISVTSGNTIYF
J: TRBJ2-6; V: TRBV19; size: .; D: TRBD1; DNA: TGTGCCAGTAGTATAGATCTTGGACAGGGGGTCCCCGGGGCCAACGTCCTGACTTTC; CDR3: CASSIDLGQGVPGANVLTF
J: TRBJ2-7; V: TRBV24-1; size: once; D: TRBD1; DNA: TGTGCCACCAGTGACAGGGGGCAGGTCTACGAGCAGTACTTC; CDR3: CATSDRGQVYEQYF
J: TRBJ2-3; V: TRBV5-1; size: .; D: .; DNA: TGCGCCAGCAGCCTGCCAGCGGGAGATACGCAGTATTTT; CDR3: CASSLPAGDTQYF
J: TRBJ2-1; V: TRBV28; size: .; D: TRBD2; DNA: TGTGCCAGCAGAAGAAGGGAGGGCCAGGATGAGCAGTTCTTC; CDR3: CASRRREGQDEQFF
J: TRBJ2-1; V: TRBV27; size: once; D: .; DNA: TGTGCCAGCAGTTTCTGGAGTAGGTCCTACAATGAGCAGTTCTTC; CDR3: CASSFWSRSYNEQFF
J: TRBJ1-1; V: TRBV6-1; size: .; D: TRBD1; DNA: TGTGCCAGCAGCACGCCAGGGGGGACGGCTTTCTTT; CDR3: CASSTPGGTAFF
J: TRBJ1-6; V: TRBV28; size: .; D: TRBD1; DNA: TGTGCCAGCACCCAAGGGGACAGGATTAATTCACCCCTCCACTTT; CDR3: CASTQGDRINSPLHF
J: TRBJ1-5; V: TRBV7-8; size: .; D: .; DNA: TGTGCCAGCAGCTTAACAGACAGTTTCCAGCATTTT; CDR3: CASSLTDSFQHF
J: TRBJ1-2; V: TRBV29-1; size: .; D: .; DNA: TGCAGCGTGGTTTGGGCAGGGGCCCCCTCCTTC; CDR3: CSVVWAGAPSF
J: TRBJ1-2; V: TRBV19; size: .; D: .; DNA: TGTGCCAGTAGTACCCTCCGGGGGACCTTCTATGGCTACACCTTC; CDR3: CASSTLRGTFYGYTF
J: TRBJ1-2; V: TRBV29-1; size: few; D: TRBD1; DNA: TGCAGCGTTGAAGACCGTTTCCCCCCGGACAGGGGGGACTATGGCTACACCTTC; CDR3: CSVEDRFPPDRGDYGYTF
J: TRBJ2-2; V: TRBV6-4; size: .; D: .; DNA: TGTGCCAGCAGTGGCAGGGGTTGGACCGGGGAGCTGTTTTTT; CDR3: CASSGRGWTGELFF
J: TRBJ2-7; V: TRBV7-2; size: .; D: .; DNA: TGTGCCAGCAGCCCGGGGAATTACGAGCAGTACTTC; CDR3: CASSPGNYEQYF
J: TRBJ2-7; V: TRBV27; size: .; D: TRBD1; DNA: TGTGCCAGCAGTTTACAGGGGGCCCCCTACGAGCAGTACTTC; CDR3: CASSLQGAPYEQYF
J: TRBJ1-4; V: TRBV19; size: .; D: .; DNA: TGTGCCAGTAGTATAGGACAGACGGAACTGTTTTTT; CDR3: CASSIGQTELFF
J: TRBJ2-2; V: TRBV2; size: few; D: .; DNA: TGTGCCAGCAGTGAAGCCCGGGTCACCGGGGAGCTGTTTTTT; CDR3: CASSEARVTGELFF
J: TRBJ2-7; V: TRBV28; size: .; D: .; DNA: TGTGCCAGCAGTCCGCATGGGGCAGGCTACGAGCAGTACTTC; CDR3: CASSPHGAGYEQYF
J: TRBJ1-6; V: TRBV7-2; size: .; D: .; DNA: TGTGCCAGCAGCTTATTAGCATTCTATAATTCACCCCTCCACTTT; CDR3: CASSLLAFYNSPLHF
J: TRBJ2-7; V: TRBV6-2/TRBV6-3; size: .; D: .; DNA: TGTGCCAGCAGCCACAGCCTCAGGGAAGTCTTCTACGAGCAGTACTTC; CDR3: CASSHSLREVFYEQYF
J: TRBJ1-6; V: TRBV3-1/TRBV3-2; size: .; D: TRBD1; DNA: TGTGCCAGCAGCCAAAGCGGACAGGGAGCTAATTCACCCCTCCACTTT; CDR3: CASSQSGQGANSPLHF
J: TRBJ1-3; V: TRBV18; size: .; D: .; DNA: TGTGCCAGCTCCCCAACTCGTGCGGCGGCCTCTGGAAACACCATATATTTT; CDR3: CASSPTRAAASGNTIYF
J: TRBJ2-1; V: TRBV4-2; size: .; D: TRBD2; DNA: TGTGCCAGCAGCCAAGTGCGGGGGAGCTCCTACAATGAGCAGTTCTTC; CDR3: CASSQVRGSSYNEQFF
J: TRBJ1-5; V: TRBV7-2; size: .; D: .; DNA: TGTGCCAGCCGTCCCCCAGGGTTGGATCAGCCCCAGCATTTT; CDR3: CASRPPGLDQPQHF
J: TRBJ2-1; V: TRBV11-2; size: .; D: TRBD2; DNA: TGTGCCAGCAGCCCCCGCCTAGCGGATTACAATGAGCAGTTCTTC; CDR3: CASSPRLADYNEQFF
J: TRBJ2-3; V: TRBV11-2; size: .; D: TRBD2; DNA: TGTGCCAGCAGCTTAGAGTCGGCTAGCGGGAGCTTTACAGATACGCAGTATTTT; CDR3: CASSLESASGSFTDTQYF
J: TRBJ2-3; V: TRBV6-6; size: .; D: TRBD2; DNA: TGTGCCAGCAGTTACTCGATGCGGGGGGGTTCAGATACGCAGTATTTT; CDR3: CASSYSMRGGSDTQYF
J: TRBJ2-2; V: TRBV28; size: .; D: TRBD1; DNA: TGTGCCAGCAGTTTAACAGTTCCGGGACAGGGCCCCGGGGAGCTGTTTTTT; CDR3: CASSLTVPGQGPGELFF
J: TRBJ2-2; V: TRBV21-1; size: .; D: .; DNA: TGTGCCAGCAGCAAAAGAGGGAGACAGGGGGTGGGCACCGGGGAGCTGTTTTTT; CDR3: CASSKRGRQGVGTGELFF
J: TRBJ1-3; V: TRBV2; size: .; D: .; DNA: TGTGCCAGCAGAGACAACCCTGGAAACACCATATATTTT; CDR3: CASRDNPGNTIYF
J: TRBJ2-1; V: TRBV28; size: .; D: .; DNA: TGTGCCAGCAGTTTAGAGGGAGACTACAATGAGCAGTTCTTC; CDR3: CASSLEGDYNEQFF
J: TRBJ1-2; V: TRBV11-2; size: .; D: TRBD1; DNA: TGTGCCACCCGGACAGGGGGGGTCTCTGGCTACACCTTC; CDR3: CATRTGGVSGYTF
J: TRBJ2-3; V: TRBV5-4; size: .; D: TRBD2; DNA: TGTGCCAGCAGCTCGGGGACTAGCGGGGTCACAGATACGCAGTATTTT; CDR3: CASSSGTSGVTDTQYF
J: TRBJ1-1; V: TRBV5-1; size: .; D: .; DNA: TGCGCCAGCAGCTTTCCCACACAGGGCCTGAACACTGAAGCTTTCTTT; CDR3: CASSFPTQGLNTEAFF
J: TRBJ2-7; V: TRBV5-1; size: .; D: TRBD2; DNA: TGCGCCAGCCATACTAGCGGGGGGCCCTCCTACGAGCAGTACTTC; CDR3: CASHTSGGPSYEQYF
J: TRBJ1-2; V: TRBV7-2; size: once; D: .; DNA: TGTGCCAGCAGCCTCGGGTTTCTTTCGGGGTTAGGCTACACCTTC; CDR3: CASSLGFLSGLGYTF
J: TRBJ1-1; V: TRBV18; size: .; D: .; DNA: TGTGCCAGCTCACCACCCGTGGCACGGAACACTGAAGCTTTCTTT; CDR3: CASSPPVARNTEAFF
J: TRBJ2-3; V: TRBV6-6; size: .; D: .; DNA: TGTGCCAGCAGCCCGACCTCCGCGGCGCAGTATTTT; CDR3: CASSPTSAAQYF
J: TRBJ1-4; V: TRBV27; size: .; D: .; DNA: TGTGCCAGCAGTTTAAGAGTGGATGAAAAACTGTTTTTT; CDR3: CASSLRVDEKLFF
J: TRBJ1-5; V: TRBV2; size: .; D: TRBD1; DNA: TGTGCCAGCAGGGAGGGGACAGGGGTGCGTCAGCCCCAGCATTTT; CDR3: CASREGTGVRQPQHF
J: TRBJ1-1; V: TRBV7-9; size: .; D: .; DNA: TGTGCCAGCAGCCCCCGCGGATCCGAAGCTTTCTTT; CDR3: CASSPRGSEAFF
J: TRBJ1-5; V: TRBV5-6; size: .; D: TRBD1; DNA: TGTGCCAGCAGCTTGGCAGGGGGCCCAAATCAGCCCCAGCATTTT; CDR3: CASSLAGGPNQPQHF
J: TRBJ2-7; V: TRBV11-2; size: .; D: TRBD1; DNA: TGTGCCAGCATCGCGCTCACCGGGACAGGGGCGTACGAGCAGTACTTC; CDR3: CASIALTGTGAYEQYF
J: TRBJ2-5; V: TRBV20-1; size: .; D: TRBD2; DNA: TGCAGTGCTAGTGCGAGCGGGGCGGGGACCCAGTACTTC; CDR3: CSASASGAGTQYF
J: TRBJ1-2; V: TRBV15; size: .; D: .; DNA: TGTGCCACCAGCAGACAAAGGCGGCAGACCTATGGCTACACCTTC; CDR3: CATSRQRRQTYGYTF
J: TRBJ2-2; V: TRBV9; size: few; D: .; DNA: TGTGCCAGCAGCGTAGGGGGAGACACCGGGGAGCTGTTTTTT; CDR3: CASSVGGDTGELFF
J: TRBJ2-3; V: TRBV30; size: .; D: TRBD2; DNA: TGTGCCTGGAGTTTACTAGCGGGATCCGCAGATACGCAGTATTTT; CDR3: CAWSLLAGSADTQYF
J: TRBJ2-3; V: TRBV7-6; size: .; D: TRBD2; DNA: TGTGCCAGCAGCTCCATAGCGGGCGGGGGCACAGATACGCAGTATTTT; CDR3: CASSSIAGGGTDTQYF